What follows are 32 T cell receptor beta chains derived from one specimen sequenced in a study of identifying expanded T cells in peripheral blood. The table came from immunoSEQ multiplex PCR; TCRdb's copy has only in-frame clones and leaves some out. This table has 120,000 or so clones, around four fifths appearing once. Source material: blood. These receptors came from a person between 18 and 75 years old in good health.

The chain combines TRBV6-1 with TRBJ1-5, with D hard to call. The CDR3 totals 15 residues. Trimming took off 4 bases at V and 0 bases at J, with 10 bases between the two ends. Per the germline V gene, CDR1 is MNHNS and CDR2 is SASEGT. The CDR3 sequence: CASSASSYSNQPQHF. For the CDR3, the DNA is TGTGCCAGCAGTGCTAGTTCCTATAGCAATCAGCCCCAGCATTTT.

This clone was seen a few times. The V gene is TRBV4-3, the J gene TRBJ1-2, with 10 bases matching TRBD1. This CDR3 has 18 amino acids. CDR1 LGHNA and CDR2 YSLEER come from the germline V gene. V shed 0 bases, J shed 0 bases, and the junction held 7 bases outside the gene matches. The CDR3 spells CASSQDQTGGLANYGYTF. The CDR3 DNA follows: TGCGCCAGCAGCCAAGATCAGACAGGGGGCCTTGCTAACTATGGCTACACCTTC.

The chain is built from TRBV27 and TRBJ2-5; perhaps TRBD1 as D (5 bases). This CDR3 comprises 13 residues. The germline V gene encodes CDR1 MNHEY and CDR2 SMNVEV (reference sequence). The V gene lost 5 bases and the J gene lost 4 bases, with 11 bases spanning the gap. CDR3 in DNA: TGTGCCAGCAGTCCCAGGGTAGGAGAGACCCAGTACTTC. Translated: CASSPRVGETQYF.

The genes are TRBV7-9 and TRBJ2-7; D may be TRBD1 (7 bases). The CDR3 contains 16 residues. Trimming shortened V by 0 bases and J by 0 bases, and 12 bases separated the two germline ends. Per germline, CDR1 SEHNR and CDR2 FQNEAQ (reference sequence). In DNA, the CDR3 is TGTGCCAGCAGCTTAGCGGAGGGGACAGTCTCCTACGAGCAGTACTTC. Amino acid sequence: CASSLAEGTVSYEQYF. The whole variable domain, filled in from reference TRBV7-9 and TRBJ2-7, reads DTGVSQNPRHKITKRGQNVTFRCDPISEHNRLYWYRQTLGQGPEFLTYFQNEAQLEKSRLLSDRFSAERPKGSFSTLEIQRTEQGDSAMYLCASSLAEGTVSYEQYFGPGTRLTVT.

V gene TRBV18 combines with J gene TRBJ1-5; tentatively, D is TRBD1 (5 bases). The CDR3 has 13 amino acids. Trimming removed 6 bases from V and 5 bases from J, with 11 bases in between. CDR1 is KGHSH, CDR2 LQKENI, per germline. The chain's CDR3 is CASSGGSDQPQHF. The CDR3 DNA follows: TGTGCCAGCTCTGGGGGTTCCGATCAGCCCCAGCATTTT.

The V gene is TRBV5-6, the J gene TRBJ1-2, with 7 bases fitting TRBD1. With 3 bases clipped from V and 8 bases from J, the junction kept 10 bases outside the gene matches. The germline V gene has CDR1 SGHDT and CDR2 YYEEEE. This CDR3 spans 14 amino acids. CDR3 DNA: TGTGCCAGCAGCTCACAGGGGATGTTTGACGGCTACACCTTC. It yields the protein CASSSQGMFDGYTF.

This sequence joins TRBV6-1 and TRBJ2-1; D uncertain. V lost 9 bases and J lost 5, with 8 bases in between. The CDR3 totals 11 residues. Germline V lookup: CDR1 MNHNS, CDR2 SASEGT. CDR3 DNA sequence: TGTGCCAGTCGCCGGGACAATGAGCAGTTCTTC. Translation gives CASRRDNEQFF.

V gene TRBV9 combines with J gene TRBJ1-6; 9 bases fit TRBD1. This CDR3 has 15 residues. With V trimmed by 4 bases and J by 9 bases, 8 bases remained unmatched. The germline gives CDR1 SGDLS, CDR2 YYNGEE. The CDR3 here is CASSLQGTGFSPLHF. In nucleotides, the CDR3 is TGTGCCAGCAGCTTACAAGGGACAGGGTTTTCACCCCTCCACTTT.

This clone appeared once. V is TRBV30 and J is TRBJ1-2, with D uncertain. Germline assignment: CDR1 GTSNPN and CDR2 SVGIG (reference sequence). V was cut by 3 bases and J by 4 bases, with 12 bases left in between. The CDR3 sequence is 13 residues long. CDR3: CAWSSDGSYGYTF. Here the CDR3 DNA reads TGTGCCTGGAGCTCGGACGGTTCCTATGGCTACACCTTC.

This sequence joins TRBV30 and TRBJ2-2; D not resolved. Per germline, CDR1 GTSNPN and CDR2 SVGIG (reference sequence). The CDR3 runs to 15 residues. Trimming removed 1 base from V and 1 base from J, with 10 bases in between. CDR3 DNA sequence: TGTGCCTGGAGTGCATTAAGACAGAACACCGGGGAGCTGTTTTTT. This sequence encodes CAWSALRQNTGELFF.

The gene calls are TRBV14 and TRBJ1-6, with D maybe TRBD1 (5 bases). Germline V gives CDR1 SGHDN, CDR2 FVKESK. This CDR3 region has 13 residues. V lost 3 bases, J lost 8 bases, and 8 bases lay in between. In DNA, the CDR3 is TGTGCCAGCAGCCACCGGGGCCATTCACCCCTCCACTTT. It is translated as CASSHRGHSPLHF. Drawing the rest from reference TRBV14 and TRBJ1-6, the complete variable domain is EAGVTQFPSHSVIEKGQTVTLRCDPISGHDNLYWYRRVMGKEIKFLLHFVKESKQDESGMPNNRFLAERTGGTYSTLKVQPAELEDSGVYFCASSHRGHSPLHFGNGTRLTVT.

This clone appeared once. The rearrangement joins TRBV5-1 to TRBJ1-6; D is perhaps TRBD1 (5 bases). CDR3 length: 17 residues. Germline CDR1 is SGHRS and CDR2 is YFSETQ. V gave up 0 bases and J gave up 0 bases, with 10 bases separating them. CDR3 in DNA: TGCGCCAGCAGCTTGGGGGGACCTCGCTCCTATAATTCACCCCTCCACTTT. Protein sequence: CASSLGGPRSYNSPLHF. Full variable domain (missing parts from reference TRBV5-1 and TRBJ1-6): KAGVTQTPRYLIKTRGQQVTLSCSPISGHRSVSWYQQTPGQGLQFLFEYFSETQRNKGNFPGRFSGRQFSNSRSEMNVSTLELGDSALYLCASSLGGPRSYNSPLHFGNGTRLTVT.

The chain recombines TRBV19 with TRBJ1-2, with D maybe TRBD1 (5 bases). Trimming took 2 bases from V and 8 from J, leaving 15 bases between them. The CDR3 sequence is 14 residues long. CDR1 LNHDA and CDR2 SQIVND come from the germline V gene (reference sequence). CDR3 residues: CASSIQGSNLGYTF. The CDR3 nucleotides read TGTGCCAGTAGTATACAGGGATCTAACCTGGGCTACACCTTC.

The J gene is TRBJ1-2, the V gene TRBV7-9; no firm D call. Trimming shortened V by 8 bases and J by 5 bases, and 15 bases separated the two germline ends. CDR3 length equals 13 residues. Germline V gene data show CDR1 as SEHNR and CDR2 as FQNEAQ (reference sequence). The chain's CDR3 is CASAPSKGYGYTF. CDR3 nucleotides: TGTGCCAGCGCCCCTTCTAAGGGATATGGCTACACCTTC.

V is TRBV6-6 and J is TRBJ1-2; possibly TRBD1 for D (5 bases). V gave up 10 bases and J gave up 0 bases, with 12 bases separating them. CDR3 length equals 13 residues. Germline values: CDR1 MNHNY, CDR2 SVGAGI (reference sequence). CDR3 amino acids: CAIRGGSNYGYTF. For the CDR3, the DNA is TGTGCCATCCGTGGGGGGTCTAACTATGGCTACACCTTC.

The chain has TRBV10-3 and TRBJ1-1, with D possibly being TRBD1 (5 bases). Trimming removed 6 bases from V and 1 base from J, with 12 bases in between. The CDR3 is 14 residues long. Germline V gives CDR1 ENHRY, CDR2 SYGVKD. The CDR3 coding sequence is TGTGCCATCAGGGCGGTGGGGGAGAACACTGAAGCTTTCTTT. This translates into CAIRAVGENTEAFF.

The chain combines TRBV5-1 with TRBJ1-5; 10 nucleotides line up with TRBD1. CDR1 and CDR2 from the germline V gene are SGHRS and YFSETQ. Germline trimming cut 4 bases from V and 4 bases from J; bases unmatched to any gene: 5. The CDR3 consists of 15 residues. CDR3 DNA sequence: TGCGCCAGCAGCCCGGGACAGGGGACTAATCAGCCCCAGCATTTT. It codes for CASSPGQGTNQPQHF.

The gene calls are TRBV7-2 and TRBJ1-1; the D is unclear. The V gene lost 6 bases and the J gene lost 1 base, with 12 bases spanning the gap. The CDR3 length is 14 residues. Germline V gene sequence: CDR1 SGHTA, CDR2 FQGNSA. The CDR3 bases are TGTGCCAGCAGGCCCAGAGCCCAGAACACTGAAGCTTTCTTT. Encoded protein: CASRPRAQNTEAFF. The whole variable domain, filled in from reference TRBV7-2 and TRBJ1-1, reads GAGVSQSPSNKVTEKGKDVELRCDPISGHTALYWYRQSLGQGLEFLIYFQGNSAPDKSGLPSDRFSAERTGGSVSTLTIQRTQQEDSAVYLCASRPRAQNTEAFFGQGTRLTVV.

V is TRBV30 and J is TRBJ1-5; D gene uncertain. Trimming pared 4 bases from V and 9 bases from J, leaving 13 bases between. Looked up from germline, CDR1 is GTSNPN and CDR2 is SVGIG (reference sequence). The CDR3 contains 12 residues. CDR3 nucleotides: TGTGCCTGGAACCGGGAAGTTGGGCCCCAGCATTTT. The encoded protein is CAWNREVGPQHF.

The chain carries TRBV7-2 and TRBJ1-3; 9 positions match TRBD1. The CDR3 is made up of 15 amino acids. Per the germline V gene, CDR1 is SGHTA and CDR2 is FQGNSA. Trimming removed 3 bases from V and 4 bases from J; junction bases left unmatched: 4. The CDR3 region is CASSFHRGRGNTIYF. The CDR3 region has the DNA TGTGCCAGCAGCTTTCACAGGGGGCGAGGAAACACCATATATTTT.

The chain carries TRBV11-1 and TRBJ1-1; unclear D gene. Germline V gene sequence: CDR1 SGHAT, CDR2 FQDESV (reference sequence). Trimming removed 3 bases at V and 6 bases at J, with 11 bases between. This CDR3 comprises 13 residues. The CDR3, as DNA: TGTGCCAGCAGCTTTCTGGGTGGGTCTGAAGCTTTCTTT. Its protein product is CASSFLGGSEAFF.

In its sample, this clone was seen once. The V call is TRBV5-4, the J call TRBJ2-2, with 10 nucleotides matching TRBD2. The CDR3 runs 16 residues. Germline V CDR1 and CDR2: SGHNT, YYREEE (reference sequence). The V gene end was trimmed by 4 bases and the J gene end by 5 bases; junction bases not matched to a gene: 8. CDR3: CASSPRELAGTGELFF. The CDR3 bases are TGTGCCAGCAGCCCCCGGGAACTAGCGGGGACCGGGGAGCTGTTTTTT.

The CDR3 protein is CASSVGSVDPGELFF. The CDR3 DNA is TGTGCCAGCAGCGTAGGGAGCGTGGATCCCGGGGAGCTGTTTTTT. The chain recombines TRBV9 with TRBJ2-2; D is ambiguous. The CDR3 totals 15 residues. The germline CDR1 and CDR2 sequences are SGDLS and YYNGEE. V gave up 0 bases and J gave up 6 bases, with 12 bases separating them.

V usage is TRBV7-3 and J usage is TRBJ2-5, with D possibly being TRBD1 or TRBD2 (5 bases each). The CDR3 runs 15 residues. V lost 3 bases and J lost 1, with 12 bases in between. Germline V lookup: CDR1 SGHTA, CDR2 FQGTGA. The CDR3 region has the DNA TGTGCCAGCAGCTTGGGACCGATGGGCCAAGAGACCCAGTACTTC. This gives the protein CASSLGPMGQETQYF. Drawing the rest from reference TRBV7-3 and TRBJ2-5, the complete variable domain is GAGVSQTPSNKVTEKGKYVELRCDPISGHTALYWYRQSLGQGPEFLIYFQGTGAADDSGLPNDRFFAVRPEGSVSTLKIQRTERGDSAVYLCASSLGPMGQETQYFGPGTRLLVL.

This chain joins TRBV9 and TRBJ1-2, with D unclear. V gave up 3 bases and J gave up 0 bases, with 9 bases separating them. The CDR3 has 14 amino acids. Germline assignment: CDR1 SGDLS and CDR2 YYNGEE. CDR3 nucleotides: TGTGCCAGCAGCGCCCACGGATCTAACTATGGCTACACCTTC. Protein sequence: CASSAHGSNYGYTF.

The genes are TRBV11-2 and TRBJ2-7, with 8 bases lining up with TRBD1. From germline, CDR1 is SGHAT and CDR2 FQNNGV. J lost 3 bases, V lost 3 bases, and 16 bases had no gene match. This CDR3 contains 18 residues. The CDR3 DNA reads as TGTGCCAGCAGCTTGGGCCCCTACGACAGGGGCCAACACTACGAGCAGTACTTC. It translates to CASSLGPYDRGQHYEQYF.

V usage is TRBV2 and J usage is TRBJ2-1; 12 bases fit TRBD2. The CDR3 loop spans 15 amino acids. Looked up from germline, CDR1 is SNHLY and CDR2 is FYNNEI. Trimming cost V 6 bases and J 7 bases; bases outside gene matches: 7. This CDR3 reads CASRRTSGAGNEQFF. The CDR3 DNA follows: TGTGCCAGCAGAAGGACTAGCGGGGCCGGGAATGAGCAGTTCTTC.

V is TRBV19 and J is TRBJ2-2; 7 bases agree with TRBD1. Germline loops: CDR1 LNHDA, CDR2 SQIVND (reference sequence). The CDR3 sequence is 15 residues long. The ends lost 4 bases at V and 6 bases at J; junction bases unmatched: 8. The CDR3 sequence: CASSRNRGSAGELFF. CDR3 DNA: TGTGCCAGTAGTAGAAACAGGGGTTCGGCCGGGGAGCTGTTTTTT.

This clone was seen a single time. The chain couples TRBV19 to TRBJ1-1, with 9 bases lining up with TRBD1. This CDR3 is built from 18 residues. The germline CDR1 and CDR2 sequences are LNHDA and SQIVND (reference sequence). With 4 bases clipped from V and 4 bases from J, the junction kept 16 bases outside the gene matches. DNA for the CDR3: TGTGCCAGTAGTACACCAATACCGGGACAGGGTGTGGGCACTGAAGCTTTCTTT. It specifies CASSTPIPGQGVGTEAFF.

This clone was detected only once. The chain recombines TRBV19 with TRBJ1-1; D is possibly TRBD1 (6 bases). V lost 2 bases and J 0 bases, leaving 13 bases between the germline ends. The CDR3 length is 16 residues. From germline, CDR1 is LNHDA and CDR2 SQIVND (reference sequence). This chain's CDR3 is CASSIRGARMNTEAFF. In nucleotides, the CDR3 is TGTGCCAGTAGTATAAGGGGGGCAAGGATGAACACTGAAGCTTTCTTT. Drawing the rest from reference TRBV19 and TRBJ1-1, the complete variable domain is DGGITQSPKYLFRKEGQNVTLSCEQNLNHDAMYWYRQDPGQGLRLIYYSQIVNDFQKGDIAEGYSVSREKKESFPLTVTSAQKNPTAFYLCASSIRGARMNTEAFFGQGTRLTVV.

The rearrangement links TRBV6-6 to TRBJ1-1; D gene uncertain. Trimming left V 6 bases short and J 8 bases short, with 10 bases between. The germline V gene has CDR1 MNHNY and CDR2 SVGAGI (reference sequence). The CDR3 covers 11 residues. The CDR3 DNA follows: TGTGCCAGCAGCCCGACAAGAGAAGCTTTCTTT. Translation gives CASSPTREAFF.

The CDR3 protein is CASSLGGTGTETQYF. The CDR3 DNA is TGTGCCAGCAGCTTAGGAGGGACAGGGACGGAGACCCAGTACTTC. The rearrangement uses TRBV7-2 and TRBJ2-5; 9 bases fit TRBD1. Per the germline V gene, CDR1 is SGHTA and CDR2 is FQGNSA. This CDR3 contains 15 residues. After removal of 1 base from V and 5 bases from J, the junction contained 5 bases not matched to a gene.